The 27 T cell receptor beta chains below all came from one sample that was sequenced in a study of beta chain features in type 1 diabetes. Study-level points and caveats: When Type 1 diabetes patients were examined, their TCRB CDR3s proved moderately but significantly shorter in all four CD4+ subsets.

Every isolated RNA sample was fully reverse transcribed, so sequencing captured expressed TCRB transcripts. Sequencing used immunoSEQ multiplex PCR; TCRdb keeps in-frame clones, though not all of them. The sample has more than 250,000 clones; about a fifth are singletons. Their specific antigens are unknown. Sample: naive CD4+ T cells from blood. The receptors originated from a woman aged 40 to 50 with type 1 diabetes.

The DNA of the CDR3 is TGTGCCAGCAGCTTAACCCCCGCCGTCGAGGGCAATGAGCAGTTCTTC. It yields the protein CASSLTPAVEGNEQFF. The chain is built from TRBV7-3 and TRBJ2-1, with TRBD2 as a possible D gene (5 bases). Germline CDR1 is SGHTA and CDR2 is FQGTGA. The CDR3 length is 16 residues. V lost 0 bases, J lost 6 bases, and 15 bases lay in between.

V is TRBV7-9 and J is TRBJ1-6; a possible D gene is TRBD1 (5 bases). The CDR3 loop spans 16 amino acids. Germline CDR1 is SEHNR and CDR2 is FQNEAQ (reference sequence). V lost 5 bases and J lost 0, with 11 bases in between. The CDR3 sequence is CASSPRGISYNSPLHF. CDR3 nucleotides: TGTGCCAGCAGCCCACGGGGGATCTCCTATAATTCACCCCTCCACTTT.

The rearrangement joins TRBV7-9 to TRBJ2-5; tentative D call: TRBD2 (5 bases). The CDR3 is 14 amino acids. Germline CDR1 is SEHNR and CDR2 is FQNEAQ (reference sequence). Trimming cost V 3 bases and J 6 bases, with 14 bases left between them. CDR3 DNA: TGTGCCAGCAGCTTTACTGAGGGTCTCCAGACCCAGTACTTC. Translated, it gives CASSFTEGLQTQYF.

The chain joins TRBV7-9 to TRBJ1-6, with 7 positions matching TRBD1. Looked up from germline, CDR1 is SEHNR and CDR2 is FQNEAQ (reference sequence). With V trimmed by 4 bases and J by 18 bases, 6 bases remained unmatched. The CDR3 is 11 amino acids. As DNA, the CDR3 is TGTGCCAGCAGCTCGACAGGGAACCACCACTTT. Encoded protein: CASSSTGNHHF.

The V and J genes are TRBV7-2 and TRBJ1-1; possible D gene TRBD1, 5 bases. Germline CDR1 SGHTA, CDR2 FQGNSA. The CDR3 sequence is 12 residues long. Trimming cost V 2 bases and J 6 bases, with 7 bases left between them. The CDR3 coding sequence is TGTGCCAGCAGCTTAAGGGGCGCTGAAGCTTTCTTT. The encoded protein is CASSLRGAEAFF.

This chain joins TRBV7-2 and TRBJ2-7, with a weak D call TRBD1 (6 bases). Germline assignment: CDR1 SGHTA and CDR2 FQGNSA. This CDR3 is built from 14 residues. With 5 bases removed from V and 3 bases from J, the gap between germline ends came to 14 bases. CDR3 in amino acids: CASSRDRSGYEQYF. CDR3 coding DNA: TGTGCCAGCAGCCGTGACAGGTCGGGCTACGAGCAGTACTTC.

This clone was seen a few times. The rearrangement uses TRBV2 and TRBJ2-7, with D perhaps matching TRBD2 (6 bases). The V gene's germline CDR1 is SNHLY and CDR2 FYNNEI. The CDR3 length is 11 residues. The germline V and J ends were trimmed by 8 bases and 2 bases, with 7 bases remaining between them. The CDR3 DNA reads as TGTGCCAGCGGCGGGACCTACGAGCAGTACTTC. It is translated as CASGGTYEQYF. The variable domain in full, with the rest retrieved from reference TRBV2 and TRBJ2-7, is EPEVTQTPSHQVTQMGQEVILRCVPISNHLYFYWYRQILGQKVEFLVSFYNNEISEKSEIFDDQFSVERPDGSNFTLKIRSTKLEDSAMYFCASGGTYEQYFGPGTRLTVT.

This clone showed up just a few times. V is TRBV28 and J is TRBJ1-5, with 9 bases aligning to TRBD1. CDR1 MDHEN and CDR2 SYDVKM come from the germline V gene. The V segment lost 5 bases and the J segment 7 bases; nucleotides outside the gene matches: 6. The CDR3 has 14 amino acids. The CDR3 DNA follows: TGTGCCAGCAGTGTGGACAGGGGATTCCAGCCCCAGCATTTT. Translated, it gives CASSVDRGFQPQHF.

Only a few counts were recorded for this clone. V usage is TRBV9 and J usage is TRBJ2-2; D may be TRBD2 (6 bases). This CDR3 is 15 amino acids long. V was clipped by 0 bases and J by 4 bases, with 10 bases between them. Looked up from germline, CDR1 is SGDLS and CDR2 is YYNGEE. The CDR3 region has the DNA TGTGCCAGCAGCGTAGACGGGGGAGGCACCGGGGAGCTGTTTTTT. Translated, it gives CASSVDGGGTGELFF.

This clone has more than one count but fewer than ten. The chain recombines TRBV13 with TRBJ1-4; 7 nucleotides line up with TRBD1. The CDR3 runs 14 residues. V lost 5 bases and J lost 8; bases outside the gene matches: 8. Germline V CDR1 and CDR2: PRHDT, FYEKMQ (reference sequence). CDR3 DNA sequence: TGTGCCAGCAGCGACCGACAGGGAAACGAAAAACTGTTTTTT. Its protein product is CASSDRQGNEKLFF.

This rearrangement joins TRBV20-1 to TRBJ1-3; no clear D gene. CDR3 length: 11 residues. The ends were cut back, 1 base at V and 5 bases at J, with 3 bases in the middle. CDR1 and CDR2 (germline): DFQATT, SNEGSKA (reference sequence). The DNA for the CDR3 is TGCAGTGCTAGAGCCAGAAACACCATATATTTT. Protein product: CSARARNTIYF.

The chain employs TRBV7-9 and TRBJ1-1; weak D call: TRBD1 (6 bases). This CDR3 contains 12 residues. Germline V gives CDR1 SEHNR, CDR2 FQNEAQ (reference sequence). The V end lost 1 base, the J end lost 11 bases, and 11 bases lay between the germline ends. The CDR3 region is CASSLEQGNAFF. As DNA, the CDR3 is TGTGCCAGCAGCTTAGAACAGGGTAATGCTTTCTTT.

This clone was detected a few times. The chain employs TRBV19 and TRBJ2-1; weak D call: TRBD1 (7 bases). CDR3 length equals 16 residues. Germline CDR1 reads LNHDA; CDR2 reads SQIVND (reference sequence). Trimming removed 4 bases from V and 6 bases from J, with 19 bases in between. This CDR3 reads CASSKGAGGGSNEQFF. In DNA, the CDR3 is TGTGCCAGTAGTAAGGGGGCAGGGGGAGGAAGCAATGAGCAGTTCTTC.

This clone was seen a few times. The V and J genes are TRBV7-2 and TRBJ2-2; no definite D call. This CDR3 is built from 13 residues. The V gene lost 5 bases and the J gene lost 6 bases, with 10 bases spanning the gap. The V gene's germline CDR1 is SGHTA and CDR2 FQGNSA. The chain's CDR3 is CASSLTGPGELFF. The DNA for the CDR3 is TGTGCCAGCAGCCTTACGGGTCCCGGGGAGCTGTTTTTT.

To note about this clone: The sample has other DNA sequences that encode this CDR3 too. This rearrangement joins TRBV28 to TRBJ1-3; D call uncertain. CDR1 MDHEN and CDR2 SYDVKM come from the germline V gene. This CDR3 has 12 residues. The ends were cut back, 2 bases at V and 4 bases at J, with 3 bases in the middle. CDR3 in amino acids: CASSLPGNTIYF. Here the CDR3 DNA reads TGTGCCAGCAGTTTACCAGGAAACACCATATATTTT.

The V and J genes are TRBV2 and TRBJ2-5; possible D gene TRBD1, 6 bases. Germline V gene sequence: CDR1 SNHLY, CDR2 FYNNEI. CDR3 size: 15 residues. Trimming took off 8 bases at V and 3 bases at J, with 19 bases between the two ends. The CDR3 DNA follows: TGTGCCAGCCGAGAAACAGGGAGTCGGGAAGAGACCCAGTACTTC. Protein: CASRETGSREETQYF.

The J gene is TRBJ2-7, the V gene TRBV28, with TRBD2 identical over 8 bases. Germline trimming cut 3 bases from V and 2 bases from J; bases unmatched to any gene: 3. The CDR3 has 14 amino acids. Germline CDR1 MDHEN, CDR2 SYDVKM. The CDR3 here is CASSFGGDTYEQYF. The CDR3 DNA reads TGTGCCAGCAGTTTCGGGGGGGATACCTACGAGCAGTACTTC. Combining the CDR3 with reference TRBV28 and TRBJ2-7 gives the whole variable domain DVKVTQSSRYLVKRTGEKVFLECVQDMDHENMFWYRQDPGLGLRLIYFSYDVKMKEKGDIPEGYSVSREKKERFSLILESASTNQTSMYLCASSFGGDTYEQYFGPGTRLTVT.

This chain links TRBV28 with TRBJ2-7, with 16 bases identical to TRBD2. The CDR3 sequence is 16 residues long. Looked up from germline, CDR1 is MDHEN and CDR2 is SYDVKM. The V gene end was trimmed by 6 bases and the J gene end by 4 bases; junction bases not matched to a gene: 6. The CDR3 region has the DNA TGTGCCAGCAGGGGGACTAGCGGGAGGGCCGGGTACGAGCAGTACTTC. Protein: CASRGTSGRAGYEQYF.

The rearrangement joins TRBV27 to TRBJ1-1; the D gene is possibly TRBD1 (6 bases). Germline CDR1 MNHEY, CDR2 SMNVEV (reference sequence). The ends were cut back, 7 bases at V and 5 bases at J, with 14 bases in the middle. There are 13 residues in the CDR3. The CDR3 protein is CASTGTGQTEAFF. DNA of the CDR3: TGTGCCAGCACGGGAACAGGGCAGACTGAAGCTTTCTTT.

The table lists this clone with a few counts. Here the CDR3 DNA reads TGTGCCAGCAAGCTCGGCCAGGCCAACAATGAGCAGTTCTTC. Residues: CASKLGQANNEQFF. The chain employs TRBV27 and TRBJ2-1; D is unresolved. CDR1 is MNHEY, CDR2 SMNVEV, per germline (reference sequence). V lost 7 bases to trimming and J lost 5 bases, with 15 bases between them. CDR3 size: 14 residues.

The sample holds a few counts of this clone. The chain joins TRBV7-9 to TRBJ1-2; D call uncertain. The CDR3 is made up of 13 amino acids. Trimming left V 1 base short and J 4 bases short, with 7 bases between. Germline assignment: CDR1 SEHNR and CDR2 FQNEAQ (reference sequence). In DNA form, the CDR3 reads TGTGCCAGCAGCTTAGGTGACTTCTATGGCTACACCTTC. It codes for CASSLGDFYGYTF.

This clone has more than one count but fewer than ten. The rearrangement joins TRBV2 to TRBJ1-5; a possible D gene is TRBD1 (5 bases). This CDR3 contains 15 residues. The germline V and J ends were trimmed by 4 bases and 7 bases, with 17 bases remaining between them. Germline lookup yields CDR1 SNHLY and CDR2 FYNNEI. In DNA, the CDR3 is TGTGCCAGCAGTGGCGCGCTTGGGGGGGAACAGCCCCAGCATTTT. It encodes CASSGALGGEQPQHF. The variable domain in full, completed from reference TRBV2 and TRBJ1-5, reads EPEVTQTPSHQVTQMGQEVILRCVPISNHLYFYWYRQILGQKVEFLVSFYNNEISEKSEIFDDQFSVERPDGSNFTLKIRSTKLEDSAMYFCASSGALGGEQPQHFGDGTRLSIL.

V is TRBV29-1 and J is TRBJ2-1, with no clear D. CDR3 length equals 14 residues. The germline CDR1 and CDR2 sequences are SQVTM and ANQGSEA. V gave up 4 bases and J gave up 2 bases, with 12 bases separating them. The CDR3 sequence is CSVVVTSPYNEQFF. CDR3 sequence (DNA): TGCAGCGTTGTAGTGACAAGCCCCTACAATGAGCAGTTCTTC.

The chain recombines TRBV28 with TRBJ2-5; 11 bases align to TRBD1. The germline V gene has CDR1 MDHEN and CDR2 SYDVKM. V lost 3 bases and J lost 2; bases outside the gene matches: 5. CDR3 length: 16 amino acids. This CDR3 reads CASSFPGTGGQETQYF. The CDR3 DNA reads as TGTGCCAGCAGTTTCCCCGGGACAGGGGGACAAGAGACCCAGTACTTC.

This clone was found a few times. This chain joins TRBV7-2 and TRBJ2-3; possible D gene TRBD2, 5 bases. Trimming left V 5 bases short and J 4 bases short, with 16 bases between. Per germline, CDR1 SGHTA and CDR2 FQGNSA. The CDR3 sequence is 15 residues long. CDR3 sequence: CASSQMGAWPDTQYF. The CDR3 DNA reads TGTGCCAGCAGCCAAATGGGAGCGTGGCCAGATACGCAGTATTTT.

This clone showed up just a few times. The V and J genes are TRBV29-1 and TRBJ2-6; D call uncertain. Germline-derived CDR1 and CDR2 are SQVTM and ANQGSEA. The CDR3 consists of 15 residues. Between the trimmed V and J ends, which lost 2 bases and 4 bases, there was a span of 12 bases. Here the CDR3 DNA reads TGCAGCGTTGAAACCCCAGGATCCGGGGCCAACGTCCTGACTTTC. Translated: CSVETPGSGANVLTF.

This chain links TRBV5-4 with TRBJ2-7; TRBD2 is a possible D gene (5 bases). The CDR3 is made up of 13 amino acids. V was trimmed by 6 bases and J by 6 bases, leaving 16 bases between them. Germline CDR1 SGHNT, CDR2 YYREEE (reference sequence). The CDR3 spells CASTMGSRGEQYF. As DNA, the CDR3 is TGTGCCAGCACCATGGGCTCTCGGGGCGAGCAGTACTTC.